The rows below give T cell receptor beta chains drawn from one sample of a study of response to subunit inactivated influenza vaccine. TCRdb reprocessed the RT-PCR reads via MiXCR and lists one record per CDR3 protein. The sample carries 300,000 to 350,000 distinct CDR3 sequences, 20% to 25% recorded once. The source material was PBMCs from blood, sampled 21 months after vaccination. The receptors were gathered from a man aged 50 to 69 who received an inactivated influenza vaccine. Both conserved end residues are part of each CDR3. Fields, in order: clone size, D gene, V gene, J gene, CDR3 protein, CDR3 DNA. D genes are given only for firm matches. Clone size is not always given. Where it is, it says once, few, many or a class for expanded clones.

clone size: .
D gene: .
V gene: TRBV21-1
J gene: TRBJ2-3
CDR3 protein: CASSTQGGDTQYF
CDR3 DNA: TGTGCCAGCAGCACCCAAGGGGGAGATACGCAGTATTTT

clone size: many
D gene: .
V gene: TRBV6-6
J gene: TRBJ2-3
CDR3 protein: CASRGISTDTQYF
CDR3 DNA: TGTGCCAGCAGGGGCATTAGCACAGATACGCAGTATTTT

clone size: .
D gene: TRBD2
V gene: TRBV9
J gene: TRBJ2-1
CDR3 protein: CASSVAPTSGLEQFF
CDR3 DNA: TGTGCCAGCAGCGTAGCCCCCACTAGCGGGCTTGAGCAGTTCTTC

clone size: few
D gene: TRBD2
V gene: TRBV7-8
J gene: TRBJ2-5
CDR3 protein: CASRISGGEGDQYF
CDR3 DNA: TGTGCCAGCAGAATAAGCGGGGGGGAGGGTGACCAGTACTTC

clone size: .
D gene: TRBD2
V gene: TRBV12-3/TRBV12-4
J gene: TRBJ2-2
CDR3 protein: CASRGGPGGELFF
CDR3 DNA: TGTGCCAGCAGGGGAGGGCCAGGCGGGGAGCTGTTTTTT

clone size: .
D gene: .
V gene: TRBV12-3/TRBV12-4
J gene: TRBJ2-1
CDR3 protein: CASSGPVGVYNEQFF
CDR3 DNA: TGTGCCAGCAGTGGTCCGGTGGGAGTCTACAATGAGCAGTTCTTC

clone size: .
D gene: .
V gene: TRBV5-6
J gene: TRBJ1-2
CDR3 protein: CASSLEWQSTTNYGYTF
CDR3 DNA: TGTGCCAGCAGCTTGGAATGGCAGAGCACCACTAACTATGGCTACACCTTC

clone size: few
D gene: .
V gene: TRBV10-3
J gene: TRBJ2-1
CDR3 protein: CAIMQENNEQFF
CDR3 DNA: TGTGCCATCATGCAGGAAAACAATGAGCAGTTCTTC

clone size: few
D gene: TRBD1
V gene: TRBV4-1
J gene: TRBJ1-1
CDR3 protein: CASSHRQGNTEAFF
CDR3 DNA: TGCGCCAGCAGCCATCGACAGGGGAACACTGAAGCTTTCTTT

clone size: few
D gene: TRBD1
V gene: TRBV12-3/TRBV12-4
J gene: TRBJ1-1
CDR3 protein: CASSFQGGNTEAFF
CDR3 DNA: TGTGCCAGCAGTTTTCAGGGGGGGAACACTGAAGCTTTCTTT

clone size: few
D gene: TRBD1
V gene: TRBV20-1
J gene: TRBJ1-6
CDR3 protein: CSADRGYNSPLHF
CDR3 DNA: TGCAGCGCGGACAGGGGCTATAATTCACCCCTCCACTTT

clone size: .
D gene: TRBD2
V gene: TRBV5-1
J gene: TRBJ2-3
CDR3 protein: CASSLSSSGSSDTQYF
CDR3 DNA: TGCGCCAGCAGCTTGAGTTCTAGCGGGAGTTCAGATACGCAGTATTTT

clone size: .
D gene: .
V gene: TRBV6-1
J gene: TRBJ1-4
CDR3 protein: CASSEMEPWKELFF
CDR3 DNA: TGTGCCAGCAGTGAAATGGAGCCCTGGAAGGAACTGTTTTTT

clone size: .
D gene: TRBD2
V gene: TRBV20-1
J gene: TRBJ2-3
CDR3 protein: CSARAASGNTDTQYF
CDR3 DNA: TGCAGTGCTAGAGCGGCTAGCGGGAACACAGATACGCAGTATTTT

clone size: few
D gene: .
V gene: TRBV6-2/TRBV6-3
J gene: TRBJ2-4
CDR3 protein: CASSYSKPNRAPLAKNIQYF
CDR3 DNA: TGTGCCAGCAGTTACTCGAAGCCGAACAGGGCCCCTTTGGCCAAAAACATTCAGTACTTC

clone size: .
D gene: .
V gene: TRBV18
J gene: TRBJ1-3
CDR3 protein: CASSPSRHSGNTIYF
CDR3 DNA: TGTGCCAGCTCACCGTCCAGACACTCTGGAAACACCATATATTTT

clone size: few
D gene: .
V gene: TRBV20-1
J gene: TRBJ1-2
CDR3 protein: CSASWGAPYGYTF
CDR3 DNA: TGCAGTGCTAGCTGGGGGGCGCCCTATGGCTACACCTTC

clone size: .
D gene: .
V gene: TRBV30
J gene: TRBJ1-6
CDR3 protein: CAWSVQGNSPLHF
CDR3 DNA: TGTGCCTGGAGTGTACAGGGAAATTCACCCCTCCACTTT

clone size: .
D gene: TRBD2
V gene: TRBV4-2
J gene: TRBJ2-7
CDR3 protein: CASSQAGTSGRVAYEQYF
CDR3 DNA: TGTGCCAGCAGCCAGGCCGGGACTAGCGGGAGGGTCGCCTACGAGCAGTACTTC

clone size: few
D gene: .
V gene: TRBV21-1
J gene: TRBJ2-3
CDR3 protein: CASSSLRTSPDTQYF
CDR3 DNA: TGTGCCAGCAGCTCCCTCAGGACTAGCCCAGATACGCAGTATTTT

clone size: .
D gene: .
V gene: TRBV11-3
J gene: TRBJ2-3
CDR3 protein: CASSLGGRDGADTQYF
CDR3 DNA: TGTGCCAGCAGCTTAGGGGGCCGGGACGGGGCAGATACGCAGTATTTT

clone size: .
D gene: .
V gene: TRBV7-2
J gene: TRBJ1-1
CDR3 protein: CASSLVGGKNTEAFF
CDR3 DNA: TGTGCCAGCAGCTTAGTAGGCGGGAAGAACACTGAAGCTTTCTTT

clone size: .
D gene: .
V gene: TRBV29-1
J gene: TRBJ1-1
CDR3 protein: CSVTSVIADTEAFF
CDR3 DNA: TGCAGCGTCACCTCAGTCATAGCGGACACTGAAGCTTTCTTT

clone size: few
D gene: .
V gene: TRBV20-1
J gene: TRBJ1-6
CDR3 protein: CSARGQNNNSPLHF
CDR3 DNA: TGCAGTGCTAGAGGACAAAACAATAATTCACCCCTCCACTTT

clone size: .
D gene: .
V gene: TRBV29-1
J gene: TRBJ2-5
CDR3 protein: CSIQMSSDEYF
CDR3 DNA: TGCAGCATCCAAATGTCGAGCGACGAGTACTTC

clone size: .
D gene: TRBD1
V gene: TRBV4-1
J gene: TRBJ1-2
CDR3 protein: CASSQDVGQGRGYTF
CDR3 DNA: TGCGCCAGCAGCCAAGATGTGGGACAGGGTCGCGGCTACACCTTC

clone size: few
D gene: .
V gene: TRBV29-1
J gene: TRBJ1-2
CDR3 protein: CSVDIGQGYGYTF
CDR3 DNA: TGCAGCGTTGATATTGGCCAGGGGTATGGCTACACCTTC

clone size: few
D gene: .
V gene: TRBV29-1
J gene: TRBJ1-1
CDR3 protein: CSGRRQDTEAFF
CDR3 DNA: TGCAGCGGTCGGAGACAGGACACTGAAGCTTTCTTT

clone size: .
D gene: .
V gene: TRBV5-1
J gene: TRBJ1-1
CDR3 protein: CASSLGGFGSTEAFF
CDR3 DNA: TGCGCCAGCAGCCTAGGGGGTTTTGGGAGCACTGAAGCTTTCTTT

clone size: .
D gene: TRBD2
V gene: TRBV20-1
J gene: TRBJ2-5
CDR3 protein: CSAARTSGSVGETQYF
CDR3 DNA: TGCAGTGCCGCAAGGACTAGCGGGAGTGTAGGAGAGACCCAGTACTTC

clone size: few
D gene: .
V gene: TRBV7-2
J gene: TRBJ1-2
CDR3 protein: CASSLEKNPRRGYTF
CDR3 DNA: TGTGCCAGCAGCTTAGAGAAGAACCCCAGGAGGGGCTACACCTTC

clone size: .
D gene: .
V gene: TRBV14
J gene: TRBJ2-7
CDR3 protein: CASSQRNAGTSTYEQYF
CDR3 DNA: TGTGCCAGCAGCCAACGCAATGCCGGGACATCTACCTACGAGCAGTACTTC

clone size: few
D gene: TRBD1
V gene: TRBV5-1
J gene: TRBJ2-2
CDR3 protein: CASSLRAQGATGELFF
CDR3 DNA: TGCGCCAGCAGCTTGAGGGCACAGGGGGCCACCGGGGAGCTGTTTTTT

clone size: .
D gene: .
V gene: TRBV19
J gene: TRBJ1-2
CDR3 protein: CASTKEGTLFSEGYTF
CDR3 DNA: TGTGCCAGTACTAAAGAGGGAACTCTATTCTCGGAAGGCTACACCTTC

clone size: few
D gene: TRBD1
V gene: TRBV28
J gene: TRBJ1-2
CDR3 protein: CASSVGQGRYGYTF
CDR3 DNA: TGTGCCAGCAGTGTGGGACAGGGGCGGTATGGCTACACCTTC

clone size: .
D gene: .
V gene: TRBV13
J gene: TRBJ2-1
CDR3 protein: CASSPKYFSPPSSYNEQFF
CDR3 DNA: TGTGCCAGCAGTCCTAAGTATTTTAGCCCCCCTAGCTCCTACAATGAGCAGTTCTTC

clone size: many
D gene: .
V gene: TRBV12-3/TRBV12-4
J gene: TRBJ1-6
CDR3 protein: CASSLQGNNSPLHF
CDR3 DNA: TGTGCCAGCAGTCTCCAGGGAAATAATTCACCCCTCCACTTT

clone size: .
D gene: .
V gene: TRBV5-1
J gene: TRBJ2-2
CDR3 protein: CASSSRTANTGELFF
CDR3 DNA: TGCGCCAGCAGCTCCCGGACCGCAAACACCGGGGAGCTGTTTTTT

clone size: few
D gene: .
V gene: TRBV11-1
J gene: TRBJ1-2
CDR3 protein: CASSRSPEDGYTF
CDR3 DNA: TGTGCCAGCAGCCGGTCGCCGGAAGATGGCTACACCTTC

clone size: .
D gene: .
V gene: TRBV10-3
J gene: TRBJ2-5
CDR3 protein: CATAGAPGQETQYF
CDR3 DNA: TGTGCCACCGCGGGGGCCCCGGGTCAAGAGACCCAGTACTTC

clone size: .
D gene: .
V gene: TRBV29-1
J gene: TRBJ2-3
CDR3 protein: CSVTGPFSTDTQYF
CDR3 DNA: TGCAGCGTCACGGGACCCTTTAGCACAGATACGCAGTATTTT

clone size: few
D gene: .
V gene: TRBV28
J gene: TRBJ1-5
CDR3 protein: CASSPYSGGNQPQHF
CDR3 DNA: TGTGCCAGCAGTCCATATTCAGGCGGCAATCAGCCCCAGCATTTT

clone size: few
D gene: .
V gene: TRBV7-8
J gene: TRBJ1-5
CDR3 protein: CASSLKQGNQPQHF
CDR3 DNA: TGTGCCAGCAGCCTAAAACAGGGAAATCAGCCCCAGCATTTT

clone size: .
D gene: TRBD2
V gene: TRBV2
J gene: TRBJ2-1
CDR3 protein: CASSGGPTSGAYNEQFF
CDR3 DNA: TGTGCCAGCAGTGGAGGCCCCACTAGCGGGGCCTACAATGAGCAGTTCTTC

clone size: .
D gene: .
V gene: TRBV19
J gene: TRBJ1-1
CDR3 protein: CASSIPSSEAFF
CDR3 DNA: TGTGCCAGTAGTATACCGTCCTCTGAAGCTTTCTTT

clone size: .
D gene: .
V gene: TRBV11-2
J gene: TRBJ2-1
CDR3 protein: CASSSGQGGYEQFF
CDR3 DNA: TGTGCCAGCAGCTCGGGGCAGGGGGGCTATGAGCAGTTCTTC

clone size: few
D gene: TRBD1
V gene: TRBV29-1
J gene: TRBJ2-2
CDR3 protein: CSVTGVTGELFF
CDR3 DNA: TGCAGCGTGACAGGGGTCACCGGGGAGCTGTTTTTT

clone size: few
D gene: .
V gene: TRBV12-3/TRBV12-4
J gene: TRBJ2-5
CDR3 protein: CASTQSGYQETQYF
CDR3 DNA: TGTGCCAGCACCCAGAGTGGGTACCAAGAGACCCAGTACTTC

clone size: few
D gene: .
V gene: TRBV20-1
J gene: TRBJ1-4
CDR3 protein: CSARSRESEKLFF
CDR3 DNA: TGCAGTGCTAGATCCCGGGAGAGTGAAAAACTGTTTTTT

clone size: .
D gene: .
V gene: TRBV9
J gene: TRBJ2-3
CDR3 protein: CASSVAGVGPSTDTQYF
CDR3 DNA: TGTGCCAGCAGCGTAGCGGGTGTTGGTCCTAGCACAGATACGCAGTATTTT

clone size: .
D gene: TRBD2
V gene: TRBV11-3
J gene: TRBJ2-2
CDR3 protein: CASSPGNGRINTGELFF
CDR3 DNA: TGTGCCAGCAGCCCCGGGAACGGGAGGATTAACACCGGGGAGCTGTTTTTT

clone size: few
D gene: TRBD1
V gene: TRBV5-1
J gene: TRBJ1-3
CDR3 protein: CASSQSGTVDTIYF
CDR3 DNA: TGCGCCAGCAGCCAATCGGGGACAGTAGACACCATATATTTT

clone size: .
D gene: TRBD1
V gene: TRBV29-1
J gene: TRBJ1-2
CDR3 protein: CSFPTGAGGYTF
CDR3 DNA: TGCAGCTTTCCGACAGGGGCGGGAGGCTACACCTTC

clone size: .
D gene: TRBD2
V gene: TRBV25-1
J gene: TRBJ2-1
CDR3 protein: CASSDPGGPSTEQFF
CDR3 DNA: TGTGCCAGCAGTGACCCGGGAGGTCCCTCCACTGAGCAGTTCTTC

clone size: .
D gene: TRBD1
V gene: TRBV6-1
J gene: TRBJ1-5
CDR3 protein: CASSPWTGLDNQPQHF
CDR3 DNA: TGTGCCAGCAGTCCCTGGACAGGGTTGGACAATCAGCCCCAGCATTTT